These T cell receptor beta chains were read from a single sample in a study of response to subunit inactivated influenza vaccine. TCRdb analysed the RT-PCR reads with MiXCR anew, one entry per CDR3 protein. The sample has 590,000 or so distinct CDR3 sequences; around 15% are singletons. The sample consisted of PBMCs from blood, taken 14 to 15 days before vaccination. These receptors originate from a man aged 45-65 years who received an inactivated influenza vaccine. Each CDR3 is given with its conserved first and last residue. The order of the fields is clone size, J gene, V gene, D gene, CDR3 DNA, CDR3 protein. A D gene is named only where the DNA matches it firmly. Rows give clone size only sometimes, using once, few, many, or a class for an expanded clone.

>many|TRBJ2-5|TRBV6-1|TRBD2
TGTGCCAGCGTGCTTAGCGGGGGCGGGGAGACCCAGTACTTC
CASVLSGGGETQYF
>few|TRBJ2-5|TRBV11-2|-
TGTGCCAGCAGCTTGGGTCAGGGGTACGAGACCCAGTACTTC
CASSLGQGYETQYF
>few|TRBJ1-2|TRBV12-3/TRBV12-4|-
TGTGCCAGCAGTTTCGACAGAATTGGCTACACCTTC
CASSFDRIGYTF
>-|TRBJ2-5|TRBV15|TRBD1
TGTGCCACCAGCAGCGACCGGGACAGGGGGGAGACCCAGTACTTC
CATSSDRDRGETQYF
>-|TRBJ2-1|TRBV7-2|-
TGTGCCAGCAGCCCCCGGGACTCACTTCCCCAGTTCTTC
CASSPRDSLPQFF
>few|TRBJ2-1|TRBV27|TRBD2
TGTGCCAGCAGTTTATTGGCGGGAGGTGAGCAGTTCTTC
CASSLLAGGEQFF
>-|TRBJ2-1|TRBV7-9|-
TGTGCCAGCAGCCCGGTGTACAGCCCCTCCTACAATGAGCAGTTCTTC
CASSPVYSPSYNEQFF
>many|TRBJ2-7|TRBV29-1|TRBD2
TGCAGCGTTGGGCTAGCGGGAGTGTTTGAGCAGTACTTC
CSVGLAGVFEQYF
>few|TRBJ1-6|TRBV7-9|TRBD1
TGTGCCAGCAGCCCAGGGGGGCCTAATTCACCCCTCCACTTT
CASSPGGPNSPLHF
>-|TRBJ2-5|TRBV20-1|-
TGCAGTGCTAGGGCCCTTCAATTAGACTTCGGGGAGACCCAGTACTTC
CSARALQLDFGETQYF
>few|TRBJ2-5|TRBV5-1|-
TGCGCCAGCAGCTTGGAGGTAGGGGAAGAGACCCAGTACTTC
CASSLEVGEETQYF
>-|TRBJ2-3|TRBV9|-
TGTGCCAGCAGCGTAGGGTGGGGGGAGAGGACAGATACGCAGTATTTT
CASSVGWGERTDTQYF
>few|TRBJ2-5|TRBV20-1|TRBD1
TGCAGTGCTAGAGGCGAGGGACAGGGTGAAGAGACCCAGTACTTC
CSARGEGQGEETQYF
>few|TRBJ2-5|TRBV3-1|TRBD1
TGTGCCAGCAGCTCAACAGGGGGCTATGGAGAGACCCAGTACTTC
CASSSTGGYGETQYF
>few|TRBJ2-1|TRBV6-1|-
TGTGCCAGCAGTGAGGGGAGCGGGCTCGATGAGCAGTTCTTC
CASSEGSGLDEQFF
>many|TRBJ1-1|TRBV6-1|-
TGTGCCAGCAGAGCGGGACGGATGAACACTGAAGCTTTCTTT
CASRAGRMNTEAFF
>-|TRBJ2-7|TRBV29-1|TRBD1
TGCAGCGTAACACAGGGGTTTAGCCACGAGCAGTACTTC
CSVTQGFSHEQYF
>few|TRBJ2-7|TRBV29-1|-
TGCAGCGTAGGCGACAGGCGCCCTGAGGGCGAGCAGTACTTC
CSVGDRRPEGEQYF
>-|TRBJ1-6|TRBV10-2|TRBD1
TGCGCCAGCAGTTTTACCGGGACAGGGGTATCTTCACCCCTCCACTTT
CASSFTGTGVSSPLHF
>few|TRBJ2-1|TRBV3-1|TRBD2
TGTGCCAGCAGCCAAGGGTTCGGCGGGGGGCCACCTGTTGAGCAGTTCTTC
CASSQGFGGGPPVEQFF
>-|TRBJ2-3|TRBV2|TRBD2
TGTGCCAGCATCTTACTAGCGTACACAGATACGCAGTATTTT
CASILLAYTDTQYF
>few|TRBJ2-1|TRBV20-1|-
TGCAGTGCTAGTCCGGCAGGCCGGCACAATGAGCAGTTCTTC
CSASPAGRHNEQFF
>-|TRBJ2-2|TRBV19|-
TGTGCCAGTACGCACAGGGTGACCGGGGAGCTGTTTTTT
CASTHRVTGELFF
>few|TRBJ2-5|TRBV20-1|-
TGCAGGGTAGAGACTCAGGGGCAAGAGACCCAGTACTTC
CRVETQGQETQYF
>-|TRBJ2-1|TRBV7-2|TRBD2
TGTGCCAGCAGCCGGACTAGCGGACCCCCTTACAATGAGCAGTTCTTC
CASSRTSGPPYNEQFF
>-|TRBJ2-2|TRBV6-2/TRBV6-3|TRBD2
TGTGCCAGCAGACCCGCATCCGCGGGGGGATATACCGGGGAGCTGTTTTTT
CASRPASAGGYTGELFF
>few|TRBJ2-6|TRBV12-3/TRBV12-4|-
TGTGCCAGCGGTCCCGGGGTGGGGTCGGGCGTCCTGACTTTC
CASGPGVGSGVLTF
>many|TRBJ2-5|TRBV10-3|TRBD2
TGTGCCATCAGTGGGACTAGTGGAGGGGAGACCCAGTACTTC
CAISGTSGGETQYF
>-|TRBJ1-1|TRBV6-6|-
TGTGCCAGCAGTGCAAGACAGGAAGAAGCTTTCTTT
CASSARQEEAFF
>-|TRBJ2-1|TRBV2|TRBD2
TGTGCCAGCACCCCCCTCGGGACGGGGGGTGAGCAGTTCTTC
CASTPLGTGGEQFF
>-|TRBJ1-5|TRBV20-1|-
TGCAGTGCTAGTGAGGGTTATAGCAATCAGCCCCAGCATTTT
CSASEGYSNQPQHF
>-|TRBJ2-3|TRBV6-2/TRBV6-3|-
TGTGCCAGCAGCTGGCTAGGACCAGCCGATACGCAGTATTTT
CASSWLGPADTQYF
>-|TRBJ2-7|TRBV6-2/TRBV6-3|TRBD2
TGTGCCAGCGGTCCGGGACTAGCGGTGTACGAGCAGTACTTC
CASGPGLAVYEQYF
>few|TRBJ2-4|TRBV7-2|-
TGTGCCAGCAGGTCCGGAGGGCTCGGAAACATTCAGTACTTC
CASRSGGLGNIQYF
>-|TRBJ1-5|TRBV4-1|-
TGCGCCAGCAGCCAAGAGCCCAGGGGAAGTGGTCAGCCCCAGCATTTT
CASSQEPRGSGQPQHF
>-|TRBJ1-1|TRBV5-1|TRBD1
TGCGCCAGCAGCCAAGGGACAGGGACTGAAGCTTTCTTT
CASSQGTGTEAFF
>few|TRBJ2-2|TRBV28|-
TGTGCCAGCAGTTCAAACAGCAGGGGCACCGGGGAGCTGTTTTTT
CASSSNSRGTGELFF
>-|TRBJ2-5|TRBV5-1|-
TGCGCCAGCAAGCGAGGACAGACTGAAGAGACCCAGTACTTC
CASKRGQTEETQYF
>-|TRBJ2-1|TRBV9|-
TGTGCCAGCAGCGTAGCCAAGCGAGGCAATGAGCAGTTCTTC
CASSVAKRGNEQFF
>-|TRBJ2-7|TRBV18|TRBD2
TGTGCCAGCTCACCAGCGGCGGGAGGTGCCTACGAGCAGTACTTC
CASSPAAGGAYEQYF
>-|TRBJ2-3|TRBV29-1|TRBD1
TGCAGCGTTGAAGCGGACAGGGGGATTAGGACAGATACGCAGTATTTT
CSVEADRGIRTDTQYF
>few|TRBJ1-2|TRBV7-2|TRBD1
TGTGCCAGCAGCCCCGACAGGGGGCATGGCTACACCTTC
CASSPDRGHGYTF
>few|TRBJ2-7|TRBV27|-
TGTGCCAGCAGTTTAGCGCCGGCGATTTACGAGCAGTACTTC
CASSLAPAIYEQYF
>-|TRBJ2-3|TRBV7-9|-
TGTGCCAGCAGCTTAGCCAGCGGGTGGAGCACAGATACGCAGTATTTT
CASSLASGWSTDTQYF
>-|TRBJ2-5|TRBV6-1|TRBD2
TGTGCCAGCAGGCTGACTAGCGGGAGTGTCCAAGAGACCCAGTACTTC
CASRLTSGSVQETQYF
>-|TRBJ2-2|TRBV7-8|-
TGTGCCAGCAGCTTATTCGGGGCAGCACTTACCGGGGAGCTGTTTTTT
CASSLFGAALTGELFF
>-|TRBJ1-2|TRBV6-5|-
TGTGCCAGCAGTTCCACAGGTGCCTATGGCTACACCTTC
CASSSTGAYGYTF
>few|TRBJ2-7|TRBV4-3|-
TGCGCCAGCAGCCACAGGGAGAGGAGCTCCTACGAGCAGTACTTC
CASSHRERSSYEQYF
>many|TRBJ2-2|TRBV5-1|-
TGCGCCAGCAGCTTGACTGTTCGGGGGACCGGGGAGCTGTTTTTT
CASSLTVRGTGELFF
>few|TRBJ2-3|TRBV2|-
TGTGCCAGTAGAGCTGACACTATTTTTTTGACAGATACGCAGTATTTT
CASRADTIFLTDTQYF
>-|TRBJ1-1|TRBV5-1|TRBD1
TGCGCCAGCAGCGGACAGGGGGCAGCGAACACTGAAGCTTTCTTT
CASSGQGAANTEAFF
>few|TRBJ2-7|TRBV30|-
TGTGCCTGGAGTGAACTTACCTACGAGCAGTACTTC
CAWSELTYEQYF
>-|TRBJ1-1|TRBV6-1|-
TGTGCCAGCAGTGAAAGTGGGTGGAGCACTGAAGCTTTCTTT
CASSESGWSTEAFF
>few|TRBJ2-2|TRBV9|TRBD2
TGTGCCAGTAGCGGGACTAAAACCTCGAACACCGGGGAGCTGTTTTTT
CASSGTKTSNTGELFF
>-|TRBJ2-3|TRBV12-3/TRBV12-4|TRBD2
TGTGCCAGCTTCTTAGCGGGGGGGTCAGATACGCAGTATTTT
CASFLAGGSDTQYF